This TCR beta chain was found in a study of blood T cell repertoires in COVID-19 (dated by TCRdb to 2020 to 2022). Regarding the complete study: Samples covering the acute and convalescent phases of COVID-19 were provided by collaborators in the United States, Italy and Spain. The dataset comprised deeply sampled blood TCRbeta repertoires from subjects exposed to, actively infected with, or recovered from COVID-19. The prospective study material was composed of cDNA or gDNA derived from T cells, B-cell-depleted T cells, or PBMCs. The samples were drawn from two sources: the first 160 participants of the ongoing ImmuneRACE study, and approximately 1,300 subjects contributed by 6 global collaborators. A de-identified subject ID, COVID-19 status, age in years and sex were almost always included in the sample metadata. Where available, HLA class I and class II types were obtained from metadata supplied by the sample provider rather than from assay-based typing. The repertoires were released in a freely available public database meant as a resource for research on the immune response to SARS-CoV-2.

V drops 4 bases and J drops 4 bases, leaving 18 bases in between. The germline V gene specifies SGHAT as CDR1 and FQNNGV as CDR2. The CDR3 holds 16 amino acids from the cysteine to the phenylalanine. The sequence is cut down to CDR3 DNA, 48 bases in frame from base 1. TCRbeta CDR3 regions were amplified from genomic DNA using the immunoSEQ Assay, a bias-controlled multiplex PCR. The source study handled its data this way. The number of nucleated cells in each sample was estimated by amplification of reference gene primers within the assay. To quantify the absolute abundance of each unique TCRbeta CDR3 rearrangement, sequence reads were collapsed and filtered. For each sample, productive Simpson clonality was calculated as the square root of Simpson's diversity index across productive rearrangements. TCRdb took this table from immuneACCESS and kept in-frame rearrangements with V and J called. Such tables lack part of the clones; where checked against another copy, unresolved V genes explain under half of the gap, and the rest is unexplained. V, J and clone size are taken as reported in that table, and D and trimming were inferred from the DNA itself. The sample records 150,000 or so clones, 70% to 90% of which are singletons. Jointly, the top ten make up 4.5% to 7.5% of the sample.

In the prospective study, participants were roughly 18 to 95 years old, resided in about two dozen geographic areas of the United States, and were enrolled through a virtual design. To assign participants to cohorts, the prospective study relied on clinical history that participants themselves reported in a screening survey and a study questionnaire. For ImmuneRACE Cohort 3, a participant was defined as recovered based on two consecutive negative NP/OP PCR tests, clearance by a healthcare professional, or resolution of symptoms. Mobile phlebotomists in the prospective study collected whole blood, serum and a nasopharyngeal or oropharyngeal swab from every participant. Participants in the prospective study had the option to provide additional blood draws and questionnaires over an approximately two-month period. Before DNA extraction, blood samples from the prospective study were shipped at room temperature or frozen.

Many counts were recorded for this clone. What this receptor recognizes is not known. No base qualities exist here, and no much larger clone lies one base off it. Findings and caveats that apply to the study as a whole: How much clinical and demographic metadata was included differed by source and by participant, and the metadata was provided uncurated.

Rearrangement joined TRBV11-2 to TRBJ2-3, with TRBD2 as a weak D call on 7 bases. The receptor comes from a man between 40 and 49 years old who had recovered from COVID-19. Source material: PBMCs or T cells enriched from blood (not recorded which). The sequenced DNA is TGTGCCAGCAGCTCAACGGGGGGCGTAGGGTCAGATACGCAGTATTTT. Translation gives CASSSTGGVGSDTQYF.